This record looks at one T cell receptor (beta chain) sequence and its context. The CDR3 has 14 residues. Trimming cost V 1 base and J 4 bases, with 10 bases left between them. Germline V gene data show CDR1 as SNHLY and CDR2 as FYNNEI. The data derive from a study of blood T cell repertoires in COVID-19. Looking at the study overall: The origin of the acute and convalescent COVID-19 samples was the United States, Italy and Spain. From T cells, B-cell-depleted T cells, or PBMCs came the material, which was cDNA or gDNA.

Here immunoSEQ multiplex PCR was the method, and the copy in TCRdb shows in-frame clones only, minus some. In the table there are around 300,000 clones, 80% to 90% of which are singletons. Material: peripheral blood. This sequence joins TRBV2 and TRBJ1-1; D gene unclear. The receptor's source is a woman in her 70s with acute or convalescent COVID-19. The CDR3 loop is CASSEGGDSTEAFF. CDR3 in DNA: TGTGCCAGCAGTGAAGGCGGGGATAGCACTGAAGCTTTCTTT.